The present T cell receptor beta chain was sequenced within a study of T cells after somatic rescue of genetic block. V was cut by 5 bases and J by 2 bases, with 18 bases left in between. Germline V gene lookup returns CDR1 SEHNR and CDR2 FQNEAQ (reference sequence). CDR3 size: 16 residues. Some clones are missing from TCRdb's copy, which holds only in-frame ones; the method was immunoSEQ multiplex PCR. Here the sample spans under 150,000 clones, around nine tenths being singletons. Sequenced: peripheral blood mononuclear cells (PBMCs). The rearrangement links TRBV7-9 to TRBJ1-2; weak D call: TRBD1 (6 bases). The receptor was derived from a woman aged 18-29 years. CDR3 sequence: CASSGRSGTQNYGYTF. CDR3 DNA sequence: TGTGCCAGCAGCGGGCGCTCCGGGACACAAAACTATGGCTACACCTTC.